The TCR beta chain described here comes from a study of beta chain features in type 1 diabetes (dated by TCRdb to 2016 to 2018). For the wider study: Mean age, gender distribution, total cell number and subset yield were not different between patients and healthy donors. Regulatory and stem cell-like memory subsets were obtained from only 8 patients and about 8 healthy donors, while naive and central memory subsets were obtained from all 30 or so donors. The study compared the TCRB repertoires of sorted circulating CD4+ T cell subsets in recently diagnosed type 1 diabetes patients with those in matched healthy donors. A total of roughly 100 million sorted cells were examined across all samples, and the number of cells per subset was strongly correlated with RNA yield. General conclusions and limits of the study: Sequencing cDNA rather than genomic DNA could over-represent highly expressing activated cells, although activation and CD3 levels did not differ between groups. At VDJ recombination sites, patients with type 1 diabetes made fewer insertions and deleted more nucleotides, a pattern implying thymic rearrangement abnormalities. Because the HLA sub-analyses included only small numbers of individuals, any influence of HLA type on TCRB rearrangement was left unresolved. Type 1 diabetes patients showed a moderate but significant shortening of TCRB CDR3 length in all four CD4+ subsets. Naive, central memory and regulatory TCRB repertoires appeared to be more alike among patients than among healthy donors. PCR might favor shorter templates, but patient and control samples were amplified and corrected together, so any skew would affect both groups equally.

Comment on this clone: The antigen it recognizes is unknown. No much larger clone exists at a distance of one base, and base qualities are not known.

V and J are trimmed by 0 bases and 4 bases, and the gene matches miss 8 bases of the junction. CDR1 and CDR2 were assigned from the germline V gene as LGHNA and YSLEER. Spanning cysteine to phenylalanine, the CDR3 consists of 17 amino acids. The sequence is cut down to CDR3 DNA, 51 bases in frame from base 1. A single peripheral blood draw of about 116 mL on average was collected from each donor into heparinised tubes. A BD FACSAria II and a panel including CD45RO, CCR7, CD25, CD127, CD95 and CD27 were used to sort naive, central memory, regulatory and stem cell-like memory CD4+ T cells. A purity above 98% was achieved for all sorted populations. PBMCs were isolated right away by Lymphoprep density gradient centrifugation and were stained directly, without culture. So that batch effects would be minimized, each experiment stained and sorted samples in pairs, pairing one healthy donor with one patient.

The High Capacity cDNA Reverse Transcription Kit was used to reverse transcribe all of the isolated RNA, meaning that expressed TCRB transcripts were what got sequenced. Naive, central memory and regulatory T cell samples underwent deep immunoSEQ sequencing, averaging about 3.57 million total reads per sample. Sorted cells were lysed in RLT buffer, and RNA was extracted using DNase-treated RNeasy Micro or Mini kits according to cell number. Each cell subset was processed on its own to prevent cross-contamination, while patient and healthy donor samples were processed together. Using the immunoSEQ multiplex PCR, TCRB sequences were amplified from cDNA into 87-bp fragments spanning the CDR3 region. Sequencing of the amplicons was performed on the Illumina HiSeq platform. Turning to the authors' computational methods: Synthetic template baselines were used to correct PCR bias computationally, reads within Hamming distance 2 were collapsed, and singletons that could not be merged were discarded. Reads were aligned against IMGT so that V, D and J genes, CDR3 length and insertions or deletions at six rearrangement sites could be assigned. Within each subset, clonotype counts were normalized to sorted cell number, after which true diversity and Gini coefficients were computed with the tcR R package. The overlap coefficient, calculated on TCRB nucleotide sequences, was used to measure repertoire sharing. TCRdb took over this immuneACCESS table, retaining in-frame rearrangements with V and J assigned. Such tables are incomplete; in checked studies, under half of the missing clones stem from an unresolved V gene, and the remainder is unexplained. The DNA was the basis for D and trimming; V, J and clone size are from that table. The sample table holds some 160,000 clones, of which 6.5% to 10% were seen once. Of the sample, approximately 0.56% is held by the ten largest clones.

The V and J genes are TRBV4-3 and TRBJ2-5; 10 junctional bases match TRBD1. The source is a young woman with type 1 diabetes. The sequencing sample was made of central memory CD4+ T cells from blood. At the DNA level, the sequence is TGCGCCAGCAGCCAAGAGTGGGACAGGGGAAAGGGAGAGACCCAGTACTTC. Its protein reads: CASSQEWDRGKGETQYF.